This T cell receptor (beta chain) was retrieved from a study of blood T cell repertoires in COVID-19. Study-wide context: Nucleic acid was either cDNA or gDNA, and it came from T cells, B-cell-depleted T cells, or PBMCs.

J lost 5 bases, V lost 3 bases, and 4 bases had no gene match. CDR3 size: 15 residues. Germline CDR1 reads SGHVS; CDR2 reads FQNEAQ. As processed by the authors: Amplification with reference gene primers provided the estimates of nucleated cell counts. Sequencing used immunoSEQ multiplex PCR; TCRdb keeps in-frame clones, though not all of them. The DNA gave D and trimming, while V, J and clone size come from that table. Found here are under 55,000 clones, about 80% of them singletons; the top ten hold roughly 25%. This clone has just one count. Sequencing input: peripheral blood. The sequence was obtained from a man aged 65 to 79 with acute or convalescent COVID-19. The gene calls are TRBV7-8 and TRBJ1-1, with TRBD1 matching over 12 bases. Here the CDR3 reads CASSFRDRGRTEAFF. In DNA, the CDR3 is TGTGCCAGCAGCTTCCGGGACAGGGGGCGAACTGAAGCTTTCTTT. Full variable domain (outside the CDR3, taken from reference TRBV7-8 and TRBJ1-1): GAGVSQSPRYKVAKRGQDVALRCDPISGHVSLFWYQQALGQGPEFLTYFQNEAQLDKSGLPSDRFFAERPEGSVSTLKIQRTQQEDSAVYLCASSFRDRGRTEAFFGQGTRLTVV.